The rows below give T cell receptor beta chains drawn from one sample of a study of blood T cell repertoires in COVID-19. Sequencing was performed with immunoSEQ multiplex PCR; in TCRdb, only in-frame clones are kept and a portion is missing. The repertoire has about 150,000 clones, 80% to 90% of them found once; the top ten carry more than 6.5%. Sample: peripheral blood. All receptors come from a woman aged 45 to 65 with active or convalescent COVID-19. Both conserved end residues are part of each CDR3. The D gene is left open where the match is weak. A clone size is listed for some rows: how often the clone was seen (once, few, many), or a class if it is expanded.

j_call v_call clone_size d_call cdr3_nt cdr3_aa
TRBJ1-1 TRBV7-2 . . TGTGCCAGCAGAACTCCGACAGTTGACACTGAAGCTTTCTTT CASRTPTVDTEAFF
TRBJ2-7 TRBV5-4 . TRBD2 TGTGCCAGCAGCCTTGATCTAGCGGGAGGCTACGAGCAGTACTTC CASSLDLAGGYEQYF
TRBJ1-1 TRBV20-1 . . TGCAGTGCTAGACAGGAGGGTGCTTTCTTT CSARQEGAFF
TRBJ2-2 TRBV19 . . TGTGCCAGTAGTATAGGCAGGGGTGGATTCGGGGAGCTGTTTTTT CASSIGRGGFGELFF
TRBJ2-5 TRBV20-1 . . TGCAGTGGGACTAACCAAGAGACCCAGTACTTC CSGTNQETQYF
TRBJ2-7 TRBV20-1 . . TGCAGTGCGCGGAGGGGTAACGAGCAGTACTTC CSARRGNEQYF
TRBJ2-5 TRBV4-2 . TRBD1 TGTGCCAGCAGTCGAAACCTTAACCGGGACAGGGAGGAGACCCAGTACTTC CASSRNLNRDREETQYF
TRBJ1-4 TRBV7-9 . TRBD1 TGTGCCAGCAGCTTGAGGGACAGCAATGAAAAACTGTTTTTT CASSLRDSNEKLFF
TRBJ2-2 TRBV15 once . TGTGCCACCAGACACCCCGGGGTGGCCGGGGAGCTGTTTTTT CATRHPGVAGELFF
TRBJ2-7 TRBV27 . . TGTGCCAGCACAATCCTAGGGACATCCGGCCCCTACGAGCAGTACTTC CASTILGTSGPYEQYF
TRBJ1-1 TRBV10-3 few TRBD1 TGTGCCATCAGGCCAGGCAGGGGGGACACTGAAGCTTTCTTT CAIRPGRGDTEAFF
TRBJ2-1 TRBV9 . . TGTGCCAGCAGCAGTATGGACGGGAAGCAGTTCTTC CASSSMDGKQFF
TRBJ2-2 TRBV24-1 once . TGTGCCACCAGTGATTTGGGAGGGACAGCTAACACCGGGGAGCTGTTTTTT CATSDLGGTANTGELFF
TRBJ2-1 TRBV9 . TRBD2 TGTGCCAGCAGCGGAGGTTGGGCGGGAGGGCCTCTGGATGAGCAGTTCTTC CASSGGWAGGPLDEQFF
TRBJ2-1 TRBV7-9 few TRBD1 TGTGCCAGCAGCTTCGACAGGGTAAATGAGCAGTTCTTC CASSFDRVNEQFF
TRBJ1-1 TRBV10-3 . TRBD1 TGTGCCATCGTGGACAGGGAAGGCACTGAAGCTTTCTTT CAIVDREGTEAFF
TRBJ1-6 TRBV19 . TRBD1 TGTGCCAGTAGTCCAACGACAGGGTTGACACCCCTCCACTTT CASSPTTGLTPLHF
TRBJ1-6 TRBV27 . TRBD1 TGTGCCAGCACCCGGGGGGACAGGGGTATTAAGGTATCACCCCTCCACTTT CASTRGDRGIKVSPLHF
TRBJ2-2 TRBV7-9 . . TGTGCCAGCAGCTCCGGGATAACGGGGACCGGGGAGCTGTTTTTT CASSSGITGTGELFF
TRBJ1-5 TRBV2 . TRBD1 TGTGCCAGCAGCTGGGGGGGAGACAGGGGCGGTCAGCCCCAGCATTTT CASSWGGDRGGQPQHF
TRBJ1-2 TRBV6-2/TRBV6-3 . TRBD1 TGTGCCAGCAGTCCCGGACAGGGGGTGCACTATGGCTACACCTTC CASSPGQGVHYGYTF
TRBJ2-2 TRBV3-1/TRBV3-2 . TRBD1 TGTGCCAGCAGCCTGCGGACAGGCATCGGGGAGCTGTTTTTT CASSLRTGIGELFF
TRBJ2-7 TRBV7-9 . . TGTGCCAGCAGCTCCGCCACCCCGGGAGACTTCTACGAGCAGTACTTC CASSSATPGDFYEQYF
TRBJ2-3 TRBV6-4 . . TGTGCCAGCAGTGACTCCAACTCGGGACTCCAAGACACAGATACGCAGTATTTT CASSDSNSGLQDTDTQYF
TRBJ2-4 TRBV19 . . TGTGCCAGTAGTTCCCCCGGGGGAGTCGCCAAAAACATTCAGTACTTC CASSSPGGVAKNIQYF
TRBJ2-1 TRBV15 . TRBD1 TGTGCCACCAGCAGAGATCTGGCGGCAGGGGGCTACAATGAGCAGTTCTTC CATSRDLAAGGYNEQFF
TRBJ2-7 TRBV11-2 once . TGTGCCAGCAGCCCACAGACGGACACCTACGAGCAGTACTTC CASSPQTDTYEQYF
TRBJ2-1 TRBV5-4 once . TGTGCCAGCAGGGCTAGCGGACAGAACAATGAGCAGTTCTTC CASRASGQNNEQFF
TRBJ1-4 TRBV6-6 . TRBD1 TGTGCCAGCAACGACAGGGCTAATGAAAAACTGTTTTTT CASNDRANEKLFF